One and the same sample provided the 24 T cell receptor beta chains below, sequenced in a study of T cells in Graves' hyperthyroidism and ophthalmopathy (dated by TCRdb to about 2019). Library construction relied on multiplex PCR. These reads were obtained on an Illumina HiSeq 2000. Amplification of TCR beta CDR3 regions was carried out from RNA transcripts. The TCR CDR3 was subjected to a first round of RT-PCR using the HTBI primer set and the Qiagen OneStep RT-PCR kit. The public reads were reanalyzed by TCRdb: fastp trimming at Q25, MiXCR alignment, in-frame beta chains only. Merged by CDR3 protein, the rows form single entries marked with the most common genes and DNA. This sample is represented by about 660,000 distinct CDR3 sequences; 40% to 55% of them were singletons. The ten top clones hold roughly 7.2% of the sample. The sample was peripheral blood or thyroid tissue (not recorded which). The receptors were sampled from an adult man with Graves' disease, either hyperthyroidism or ophthalmopathy (not recorded which).

This clonotype was seen at least ten times. This chain joins TRBV29-1 and TRBJ2-7, with D possibly being TRBD1 (5 bases). CDR3 length: 12 amino acids. Trimming removed 3 bases from V and 7 bases from J, with 13 bases in between. Looked up from germline, CDR1 is SQVTM and CDR2 is ANQGSEA. The CDR3 DNA reads as TGCAGCGTTGAGGGCGGACAAAGGGAGCAGTACTTC. It specifies CSVEGGQREQYF.

Worth noting for this clonotype: A clone one base away is much larger, so this may be a read error. The chain has TRBV2 and TRBJ1-5, with 8 bases aligning to TRBD1. Germline V gives CDR1 SNHLY, CDR2 FYNNEI. This CDR3 has 15 residues. The V gene end was trimmed by 8 bases and the J gene end by 5 bases; junction bases not matched to a gene: 11. CDR3 nucleotide sequence: TGTGCCAGCGGGCCGATGACAGGGGCCGATCAGCCCCAGCATTTT. This gives the protein CASGPMTGADQPQHF.

In its sample, this clonotype was seen many times. The chain combines TRBV2 with TRBJ1-5; D is perhaps TRBD1 (5 bases). Trimming removed 6 bases from V and 0 bases from J, with 12 bases in between. The V gene's germline CDR1 is SNHLY and CDR2 FYNNEI. The CDR3 extends over 15 amino acids. CDR3 sequence reads: CASRPTGYSNQPQHF. The CDR3, as DNA: TGTGCCAGCAGGCCAACAGGATATAGCAATCAGCCCCAGCATTTT.

The J gene is TRBJ2-2, the V gene TRBV11-2; 9 bases are a match to TRBD2. This CDR3 region has 16 residues. Per germline, CDR1 SGHAT and CDR2 FQNNGV. V shed 6 bases and J 5 bases; nucleotides not matched to a gene: 10. CDR3 residues: CASSPRRSGGTGELFF. CDR3 DNA sequence: TGTGCCAGCAGTCCCAGGAGGAGCGGGGGGACCGGGGAGCTGTTTTTT.

This clonotype was seen a single time. The chain links TRBV20-1 to TRBJ1-1, with no clear D. The CDR3 length is 16 residues. CDR1 and CDR2 (germline): DFQATT, SNEGSKA (reference sequence). Trimming cost V 3 bases and J 0 bases, with 17 bases left between them. The CDR3: CSARETRLIMNTEAFF. CDR3 coding DNA: TGCAGTGCTAGGGAGACGCGACTTATTATGAACACTGAAGCTTTCTTT.

This clonotype appeared many times. The chain is built from TRBV20-1 and TRBJ2-5, with D unclear. There are 15 residues in the CDR3. V lost 6 bases to trimming and J lost 1 base, with 18 bases between them. Germline values: CDR1 DFQATT, CDR2 SNEGSKA (reference sequence). The CDR3 loop is CSAVGGQVSQETQYF. CDR3 coding DNA: TGCAGTGCGGTTGGTGGTCAGGTATCCCAAGAGACCCAGTACTTC.

The chain employs TRBV7-9 and TRBJ2-2; TRBD1 might be the D (6 bases). Germline V gives CDR1 SEHNR, CDR2 FQNEAQ (reference sequence). This CDR3 has 15 residues. Trimming removed 4 bases at V and 7 bases at J, with 16 bases between. CDR3 loop: CASSSKQGPSGELFF. CDR3 sequence (DNA): TGTGCCAGCAGCTCCAAACAGGGTCCTAGCGGGGAGCTGTTTTTT.

This rearrangement joins TRBV7-9 to TRBJ2-5, with D perhaps assigned TRBD1 or TRBD2 (5 bases each). V shed 5 bases and J shed 0 bases, with 22 bases lying between them. This CDR3 spans 18 amino acids. Per germline, CDR1 SEHNR and CDR2 FQNEAQ (reference sequence). CDR3 protein: CASSARPSGSGYQETQYF. CDR3 DNA sequence: TGTGCCAGCAGCGCACGGCCCTCAGGGAGCGGTTACCAAGAGACCCAGTACTTC.

On this clonotype itself: The junction does not match germline at one end; this may be a read error. The CDR3 nucleotides are TGTGCCAGCAGCCAAGATCAACGTCAGCCCCAGCATTTT. This codes for CASSQDQRQPQHF. This sequence joins TRBV4-1 and TRBJ1-5, with D hard to call. Germline CDR1 is MGHRA and CDR2 is YSYEKL. The CDR3 contains 13 residues.

This clonotype was observed a few times. The rearrangement uses TRBV6-4 and TRBJ1-5; D gene uncertain. Germline lookup yields CDR1 MRHNA and CDR2 SNTAGT. The V gene lost 8 bases and the J gene lost 5 bases, with 7 bases spanning the gap. The CDR3 extends over 11 amino acids. The CDR3 loop is CASYRHQPQHF. In DNA, the CDR3 is TGTGCCAGCTACCGTCATCAGCCCCAGCATTTT.

The chain combines TRBV5-5 with TRBJ1-6, with D perhaps TRBD1 (6 bases). Germline V lookup: CDR1 SGHKS, CDR2 YYEKEE (reference sequence). CDR3 length: 15 amino acids. Trimming pared 1 base from V and 8 bases from J, leaving 13 bases between. CDR3 DNA: TGTGCCAGCAGCTTGAGGGCAGGGGTTTATTCACCCCTCCACTTT. Amino acids: CASSLRAGVYSPLHF.

The chain joins TRBV12-3 or TRBV12-4 to TRBJ1-1, with a tentative D call TRBD1 (6 bases). V lost 5 bases and J 1 base, leaving 14 bases between the germline ends. This CDR3 is 15 amino acids long. CDR3 residues: CASSPPRGSNTEAFF. The CDR3 bases are TGTGCCAGCAGTCCCCCCAGGGGCTCGAACACTGAAGCTTTCTTT.

This chain joins TRBV7-2 and TRBJ1-1; 9 nucleotides line up with TRBD1. Germline CDR1 and CDR2: SGHTA and FQGNSA. The V segment lost 4 bases and the J segment 0 bases; nucleotides outside the gene matches: 6. The length of the CDR3 is 16 residues. CDR3 coding DNA: TGTGCCAGCAGCTCCTGGACAGGGGCAATGAACACTGAAGCTTTCTTT. Amino acid sequence: CASSSWTGAMNTEAFF.

A single count supports this clonotype. CDR3 sequence (DNA): TGTGCCGGACAGGTCCAAGAGACCCAGTACTTC. This translates into CAGQVQETQYF. This chain joins TRBV11-2 and TRBJ2-5, with 7 bases aligning to TRBD1. Germline V lookup: CDR1 SGHAT, CDR2 FQNNGV. The V gene end was trimmed by 11 bases and the J gene end by 1 base; junction bases not matched to a gene: 1. CDR3 length equals 11 residues.

This clonotype was counted many times. The chain couples TRBV24-1 to TRBJ2-7; a possible D gene is TRBD2 (5 bases). In germline, CDR1 is KGHDR, CDR2 SFDVKD. The CDR3 runs to 12 residues. V lost 4 bases, J lost 7 bases, and 10 bases lay in between. DNA of the CDR3: TGTGCCACCAGTGAGTCGGGGTGGGAGCAGTACTTC. It translates to CATSESGWEQYF.

The chain is built from TRBV10-3 and TRBJ2-7; no clear D gene. The V gene's germline CDR1 is ENHRY and CDR2 SYGVKD. The CDR3 loop spans 9 amino acids. Trimming left V 10 bases short and J 7 bases short, with 8 bases between. CDR3 loop: CATAGEQYF. In nucleotides, the CDR3 is TGTGCCACCGCTGGGGAGCAGTACTTC.

The chain combines TRBV27 with TRBJ1-2, with D tentatively TRBD1 (6 bases). Per the germline V gene, CDR1 is MNHEY and CDR2 is SMNVEV (reference sequence). Trimming removed 5 bases from V and 8 bases from J, with 15 bases in between. This CDR3 is built from 13 residues. As DNA, the CDR3 is TGTGCCAGCAGTACACCGGACAGTCAGGGCTACACCTTC. It specifies CASSTPDSQGYTF.

This clonotype has at least ten counts. This chain uses TRBV19 with TRBJ1-5; D uncertain. CDR1 is LNHDA, CDR2 SQIVND, per germline (reference sequence). V shed 4 bases and J shed 2 bases, with 6 bases lying between them. The CDR3 is 13 residues long. For the CDR3, the DNA is TGTGCCAGTAGTAGGGAGGGCAATCAGCCCCAGCATTTT. Translation: CASSREGNQPQHF.

There are a few counts of this clonotype. This chain connects TRBV29-1 to TRBJ1-1; tentative D call: TRBD1 (5 bases). CDR3 length: 15 amino acids. V was shortened by 6 bases and J by 1 base, with 18 bases between the two germline ends. The germline V gene has CDR1 SQVTM and CDR2 ANQGSEA. CDR3 residues: CSVIPGRRPNTEAFF. The CDR3 DNA reads TGCAGCGTGATCCCGGGACGGAGGCCGAACACTGAAGCTTTCTTT.

This clonotype was counted ten times or more. This chain joins TRBV19 and TRBJ1-2; TRBD1 is a possible D gene (5 bases). The germline V and J ends were trimmed by 10 bases and 4 bases, with 16 bases remaining between them. This CDR3 has 13 residues. Germline V gene data show CDR1 as LNHDA and CDR2 as SQIVND (reference sequence). CDR3 DNA: TGTGCCACAGAGGGCCGGGGACCCTATGGCTACACCTTC. Translation gives CATEGRGPYGYTF.

This clonotype was seen at least ten times. J is TRBJ1-4 and V is TRBV7-9, with D perhaps TRBD1 (5 bases). V was cut by 2 bases and J by 8 bases, with 12 bases left in between. The germline V gene encodes CDR1 SEHNR and CDR2 FQNEAQ (reference sequence). This CDR3 comprises 14 residues. CDR3 nucleotide sequence: TGTGCCAGCAGCTTATCCGCAGGGAACGAAAAACTGTTTTTT. It specifies CASSLSAGNEKLFF.

This clonotype was seen just once. The chain employs TRBV6-5 and TRBJ1-4; D ambiguous. Trimming cost V 5 bases and J 1 base, with 14 bases left between them. Germline values: CDR1 MNHEY, CDR2 SVGAGI. CDR3 length: 16 amino acids. CDR3 in amino acids: CASSPGAGVTNEKLFF. Here the CDR3 DNA reads TGTGCCAGCAGTCCTGGAGCGGGTGTAACTAATGAAAAACTGTTTTTT.

This chain links TRBV11-1 with TRBJ2-7; 11 nucleotides agree with TRBD1. This CDR3 contains 15 residues. Looked up from germline, CDR1 is SGHAT and CDR2 is FQDESV (reference sequence). The V gene end was trimmed by 3 bases and the J gene end by 6 bases; junction bases not matched to a gene: 7. CDR3 sequence (DNA): TGTGCCAGCAGCTTCCGGGACAGGGGGGCTCGCGAGCAGTACTTC. This gives the protein CASSFRDRGAREQYF. The full variable domain, completed using reference TRBV11-1 and TRBJ2-7, is EAEVAQSPRYKITEKSQAVAFWCDPISGHATLYWYRQILGQGPELLVQFQDESVVDDSQLPKDRFSAERLKGVDSTLKIQPAELGDSAMYLCASSFRDRGAREQYFGPGTRLTVT.

This clonotype was counted between two and nine times. V and J are TRBV19 and TRBJ1-2; D is unresolved. CDR1 is LNHDA and CDR2 is SQIVND in the germline V gene (reference sequence). Between the trimmed V and J ends, which lost 9 bases and 8 bases, there was a span of 28 bases. The CDR3 covers 16 residues. For the CDR3, the DNA is TGTGCCAGCAGCTTGGCCGGGTCCCTATCCATGTGGGGCTACACCTTC. As protein: CASSLAGSLSMWGYTF.